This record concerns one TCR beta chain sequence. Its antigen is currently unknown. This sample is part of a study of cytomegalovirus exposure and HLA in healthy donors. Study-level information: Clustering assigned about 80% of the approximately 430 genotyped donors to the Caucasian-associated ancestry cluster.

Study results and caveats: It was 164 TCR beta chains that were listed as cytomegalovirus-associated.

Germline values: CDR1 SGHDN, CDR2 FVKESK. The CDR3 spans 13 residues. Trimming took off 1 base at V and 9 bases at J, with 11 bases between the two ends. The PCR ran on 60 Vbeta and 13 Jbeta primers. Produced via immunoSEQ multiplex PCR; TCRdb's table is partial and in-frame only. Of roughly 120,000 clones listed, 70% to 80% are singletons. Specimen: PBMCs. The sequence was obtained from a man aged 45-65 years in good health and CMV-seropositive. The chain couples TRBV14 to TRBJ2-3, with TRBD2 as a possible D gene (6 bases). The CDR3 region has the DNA TGTGCCAGCAGCCAAGCCGGCGGGACGACGCAGTATTTT. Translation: CASSQAGGTTQYF.